Sequencing of this TCR beta chain was carried out in a study of OX40 agonist ivuxolimab in advanced cancers. Study observations and caveats: What antigens the expanded peripheral T cells recognized was never established. Clonal expansion in partial responders at 0.1-3.0 mg/kg ranked among the lowest.

The method was immunoSEQ multiplex PCR; TCRdb's version includes in-frame clones alone and lacks a portion of them. The table lists 100,000 to 110,000 clones, approximately 90% of them singletons. This CDR3 is built from 14 residues. Trimming took 3 bases from V and 0 from J, leaving 8 bases between them. Germline V gene data show CDR1 as MGHDK and CDR2 as SYGVNS. Concerning this clone itself: The antigen is not known. Other DNA variants within this sample encode the same CDR3.

Systemic immunosuppression or autoimmune disease history was grounds to exclude patients. The chain joins TRBV25-1 to TRBJ1-1; perhaps TRBD1 as D (5 bases). The sample consisted of CD4+ or CD8+ T cells sorted from blood, taken in a trial of the OX40 agonist ivuxolimab. The TCR originated in an adult with an advanced solid tumor such as melanoma, head and neck, liver or kidney cancer. The CDR3 here is CASSEAGLNTEAFF. The CDR3 region has the DNA TGTGCCAGCAGTGAGGCAGGGTTGAACACTGAAGCTTTCTTT.